This T cell receptor beta chain was recovered during a study of T and B cells in COVID-19 patients. This clonotype has a handful of counts. TRB was amplified from around 250-460 ng of blood genomic DNA. BIOMED2 TRB-A/B primer pools were used in multiplex TRB PCR. In TCRdb, the multiplex PCR reads were re-called with MiXCR into one record per CDR3 protein. There are about 5,200 distinct CDR3 sequences in the sample; less than 20% occur only once, and around 6.1% lies in the top ten. This TCR was sampled from a human donor who had recovered from COVID-19. Sequenced: blood.

The CDR3 sequence is CASSERGAQETQYF. In nucleotides, the CDR3 is TGTGCCAGCAGCGAGCGGGGGGCACAAGAGACCCAGTACTTC. The J gene is TRBJ2-5, the V gene TRBV27; 9 positions match TRBD2. Trimming cost V 6 bases and J 2 bases; bases outside gene matches: 4. This CDR3 has 14 residues. Germline lookup yields CDR1 MNHEY and CDR2 SMNVEV (reference sequence).